The clone carrying this T cell receptor beta chain was seen ten or more times. The antigen is unknown. V was cut by 3 bases and J by 3 bases, with 5 bases left in between. The CDR3 totals 11 residues. The V gene's germline CDR1 is DFQATT and CDR2 SNEGSKA (reference sequence). The data stem from a study of prognosis after radiotherapy for stage I lung cancer. Genomic DNA yielded TCR beta CDR3, amplified by two-round multiplex PCR. With primers specific to each TRBV and TRBJ gene, the first-round PCR was performed. TCRdb recomputed calls from the multiplex PCR reads with MiXCR, one row per CDR3 protein. Here the sample spans around 51,000 distinct CDR3 sequences, approximately 35% being singletons. Study conclusions and caveats: The study found that unique TCR clone counts fell after stereotactic body radiation therapy, median roughly 10,000 versus 7,000.

The chain is built from TRBV20-1 and TRBJ1-1, with D unresolved. The sequence came from a donor over 45 with non-small cell lung cancer. Sequencing used PBMCs, obtained before or after stereotactic body radiation therapy (not recorded which). The CDR3 here is CSASPYTEAFF. The CDR3 DNA reads as TGCAGTGCTAGTCCCTACACTGAAGCTTTCTTT.